The rows below give T cell receptor beta chains drawn from one sample of a study of beta chain features in type 1 diabetes. The method was immunoSEQ multiplex PCR; TCRdb's version includes in-frame clones alone and lacks a portion of them. The data hold more than 100,000 clones, with under 30% observed a single time. Sequenced material: central memory CD4+ T cells from blood. These receptors were collected from a woman aged 18 to 35 with type 1 diabetes. The CDR3 runs from the conserved cysteine through the conserved F or W. The D gene is left open where the match is weak. The listing skips clone size in some rows; elsewhere it reads once, few, many or a size class.

CDR3 length: 14; V gene: TRBV7-9; D gene: TRBD2; clone size: few; J gene: TRBJ2-7; CDR3 protein: CASSSDSGSYEQYF; CDR3 DNA: TGTGCCAGCAGCTCAGATAGCGGGAGCTACGAGCAGTACTTC
CDR3 length: 17; V gene: TRBV29-1; D gene: TRBD1; clone size: few; J gene: TRBJ1-2; CDR3 protein: CSVLGFPGQGADYGYTF; CDR3 DNA: TGCAGCGTTCTCGGGTTTCCGGGACAGGGGGCGGATTATGGCTACACCTTC
CDR3 length: 15; V gene: TRBV7-6; D gene: TRBD2; clone size: once; J gene: TRBJ2-1; CDR3 protein: CASSSHGLAGVEQFF; CDR3 DNA: TGTGCCAGCAGCTCACACGGACTAGCGGGAGTTGAGCAGTTCTTC
CDR3 length: 18; V gene: TRBV4-3; D gene: TRBD2; clone size: .; J gene: TRBJ2-3; CDR3 protein: CASSQDQWLAGPTDTQYF; CDR3 DNA: TGCGCCAGCAGCCAAGATCAGTGGCTAGCGGGACCCACAGATACGCAGTATTTT
CDR3 length: 17; V gene: TRBV7-8; D gene: TRBD1; clone size: .; J gene: TRBJ1-3; CDR3 protein: CASTSGTGKPSGNTIYF; CDR3 DNA: TGTGCCAGCACATCCGGGACAGGGAAACCCTCTGGAAACACCATATATTTT
CDR3 length: 13; V gene: TRBV7-2; D gene: TRBD1; clone size: .; J gene: TRBJ2-7; CDR3 protein: CASSADRVGEQYF; CDR3 DNA: TGTGCCAGCAGCGCGGACAGGGTCGGCGAGCAGTACTTC
CDR3 length: 18; V gene: TRBV4-2; D gene: .; clone size: .; J gene: TRBJ2-5; CDR3 protein: CASSQAPRASPGGETQYF; CDR3 DNA: TGTGCCAGCAGCCAAGCCCCCAGAGCGTCACCCGGAGGAGAGACCCAGTACTTC
CDR3 length: 13; V gene: TRBV5-1; D gene: TRBD1; clone size: few; J gene: TRBJ1-1; CDR3 protein: CASRTGAGTEAFF; CDR3 DNA: TGCGCCAGCAGAACAGGGGCGGGCACTGAAGCTTTCTTT
CDR3 length: 12; V gene: TRBV29-1; D gene: TRBD1; clone size: few; J gene: TRBJ1-2; CDR3 protein: CSVAKGGYGYTF; CDR3 DNA: TGCAGCGTTGCAAAAGGGGGCTACGGCTACACCTTC
CDR3 length: 11; V gene: TRBV20-1; D gene: .; clone size: .; J gene: TRBJ2-4; CDR3 protein: CSARVGNIQYF; CDR3 DNA: TGCAGTGCTAGAGTCGGAAACATTCAGTACTTC
CDR3 length: 13; V gene: TRBV29-1; D gene: .; clone size: many; J gene: TRBJ1-1; CDR3 protein: CSVRGHLNTEAFF; CDR3 DNA: TGCAGCGTTCGTGGACACCTGAACACTGAAGCTTTCTTT
CDR3 length: 15; V gene: TRBV7-2; D gene: .; clone size: few; J gene: TRBJ2-5; CDR3 protein: CASSSHLTGMQTQYF; CDR3 DNA: TGTGCCAGCAGCTCCCATCTGACGGGGATGCAGACCCAGTACTTC
CDR3 length: 16; V gene: TRBV28; D gene: .; clone size: .; J gene: TRBJ1-1; CDR3 protein: CASSFGAGQLNTEAFF; CDR3 DNA: TGTGCCAGCAGTTTTGGAGCCGGACAGTTGAACACTGAAGCTTTCTTT
CDR3 length: 15; V gene: TRBV7-2; D gene: TRBD1; clone size: few; J gene: TRBJ1-5; CDR3 protein: CASSDRDRGFQPQHF; CDR3 DNA: TGTGCCAGCAGCGATCGGGACAGGGGCTTTCAGCCCCAGCATTTT
CDR3 length: 17; V gene: TRBV11-2; D gene: .; clone size: once; J gene: TRBJ1-2; CDR3 protein: CASSLVFRTGRDYGYTF; CDR3 DNA: TGTGCCAGCAGCCTGGTTTTTCGTACAGGGAGGGACTATGGCTACACCTTC
CDR3 length: 13; V gene: TRBV7-8; D gene: .; clone size: .; J gene: TRBJ2-4; CDR3 protein: CASSPGGRDIQYF; CDR3 DNA: TGTGCCAGCAGCCCCGGGGGTAGGGACATTCAGTACTTC
CDR3 length: 16; V gene: TRBV28; D gene: .; clone size: .; J gene: TRBJ2-7; CDR3 protein: CASSFQTGGASYEQYF; CDR3 DNA: TGTGCCAGCAGTTTCCAGACAGGTGGGGCAAGCTACGAGCAGTACTTC
CDR3 length: 13; V gene: TRBV2; D gene: .; clone size: .; J gene: TRBJ2-2; CDR3 protein: CASNPQGTGELFF; CDR3 DNA: TGTGCCAGCAATCCTCAGGGGACCGGGGAGCTGTTTTTT
CDR3 length: 15; V gene: TRBV25-1; D gene: .; clone size: .; J gene: TRBJ1-1; CDR3 protein: CASSAPEWMNTEAFF; CDR3 DNA: TGTGCCAGCAGTGCCCCGGAGTGGATGAACACTGAAGCTTTCTTT
CDR3 length: 15; V gene: TRBV19; D gene: .; clone size: few; J gene: TRBJ2-1; CDR3 protein: CASSDLTSSYNEQFF; CDR3 DNA: TGTGCCAGTAGTGACTTGACTAGCTCCTACAATGAGCAGTTCTTC
CDR3 length: 13; V gene: TRBV2; D gene: .; clone size: few; J gene: TRBJ1-1; CDR3 protein: CASSEQKNTEAFF; CDR3 DNA: TGTGCCAGCAGTGAACAGAAGAACACTGAAGCTTTCTTT
CDR3 length: 15; V gene: TRBV11-2; D gene: .; clone size: .; J gene: TRBJ1-1; CDR3 protein: CASSYAGAIVGEAFF; CDR3 DNA: TGTGCCAGCAGCTATGCAGGGGCGATCGTAGGTGAAGCTTTCTTT
CDR3 length: 16; V gene: TRBV4-2; D gene: TRBD2; clone size: .; J gene: TRBJ2-3; CDR3 protein: CASSQGASGSLNTQYF; CDR3 DNA: TGTGCCAGCAGCCAAGGGGCTAGCGGGAGTTTGAATACGCAGTATTTT
CDR3 length: 14; V gene: TRBV7-2; D gene: TRBD2; clone size: few; J gene: TRBJ2-5; CDR3 protein: CASSLRLAEETQYF; CDR3 DNA: TGTGCCAGCAGCCTCCGACTAGCGGAAGAGACCCAGTACTTC
CDR3 length: 15; V gene: TRBV30; D gene: TRBD1; clone size: few; J gene: TRBJ1-4; CDR3 protein: CAWGTGGDVGEKLFF; CDR3 DNA: TGTGCCTGGGGGACAGGGGGCGATGTGGGTGAAAAACTGTTTTTT
CDR3 length: 15; V gene: TRBV5-4; D gene: TRBD2; clone size: .; J gene: TRBJ2-1; CDR3 protein: CASSRGTSGYNEQFF; CDR3 DNA: TGTGCCAGCAGCAGAGGGACTAGCGGTTACAATGAGCAGTTCTTC
CDR3 length: 14; V gene: TRBV30; D gene: TRBD1; clone size: few; J gene: TRBJ1-5; CDR3 protein: CAWSVGQGYQPQHF; CDR3 DNA: TGTGCCTGGAGTGTAGGACAGGGATATCAGCCCCAGCATTTT
CDR3 length: 15; V gene: TRBV5-1; D gene: .; clone size: few; J gene: TRBJ1-1; CDR3 protein: CASSSRRGRDTEAFF; CDR3 DNA: TGCGCCAGCAGCTCCCGTCGTGGGCGCGACACTGAAGCTTTCTTT
CDR3 length: 15; V gene: TRBV10-3; D gene: TRBD1; clone size: few; J gene: TRBJ2-5; CDR3 protein: CAPMPCRGLGETQYF; CDR3 DNA: TGTGCCCCCATGCCGTGCAGGGGGCTTGGGGAGACCCAGTACTTC
CDR3 length: 15; V gene: TRBV4-3; D gene: .; clone size: many; J gene: TRBJ2-3; CDR3 protein: CASSQDRTGTDTQYF; CDR3 DNA: TGCGCCAGCAGCCAAGATAGGACAGGCACAGATACGCAGTATTTT
CDR3 length: 15; V gene: TRBV19; D gene: .; clone size: .; J gene: TRBJ1-5; CDR3 protein: CASDGSGTSNQPQHF; CDR3 DNA: TGTGCCAGCGATGGGAGCGGGACAAGTAATCAGCCCCAGCATTTT
CDR3 length: 18; V gene: TRBV19; D gene: .; clone size: .; J gene: TRBJ1-5; CDR3 protein: CASSTDSLTPFLNQPQHF; CDR3 DNA: TGTGCCAGTAGTACGGACAGTTTGACCCCATTCCTCAATCAGCCCCAGCATTTT
CDR3 length: 15; V gene: TRBV7-3; D gene: TRBD2; clone size: .; J gene: TRBJ2-1; CDR3 protein: CASSSGGAGSFKQFF; CDR3 DNA: TGTGCCAGCAGCTCCGGGGGGGCGGGAAGTTTCAAGCAGTTCTTC
CDR3 length: 16; V gene: TRBV11-2; D gene: .; clone size: many; J gene: TRBJ2-3; CDR3 protein: CASSLDPYGRADTQYF; CDR3 DNA: TGTGCCAGCAGCTTAGATCCTTACGGGAGAGCAGATACGCAGTATTTT
CDR3 length: 17; V gene: TRBV5-6; D gene: .; clone size: .; J gene: TRBJ2-3; CDR3 protein: CASRRYGGGSSTDTQYF; CDR3 DNA: TGTGCCAGCCGACGCTATGGTGGAGGGTCTAGCACAGATACGCAGTATTTT
CDR3 length: 16; V gene: TRBV19; D gene: TRBD1; clone size: .; J gene: TRBJ2-5; CDR3 protein: CASSILGQGVGETQYF; CDR3 DNA: TGTGCCAGTAGTATCCTTGGACAGGGGGTGGGTGAGACCCAGTACTTC
CDR3 length: 14; V gene: TRBV19; D gene: TRBD1; clone size: .; J gene: TRBJ1-3; CDR3 protein: CASSDTGAGNTIYF; CDR3 DNA: TGTGCCAGTAGCGATACAGGGGCTGGAAACACCATATATTTT
CDR3 length: 13; V gene: TRBV7-2; D gene: .; clone size: .; J gene: TRBJ2-1; CDR3 protein: CASSLGLHNEQFF; CDR3 DNA: TGTGCCAGCAGCTTAGGACTTCACAATGAGCAGTTCTTC
CDR3 length: 15; V gene: TRBV5-5; D gene: TRBD2; clone size: .; J gene: TRBJ2-5; CDR3 protein: CASSYLAGGPETQYF; CDR3 DNA: TGTGCCAGCAGCTATTTAGCGGGAGGGCCGGAGACCCAGTACTTC
CDR3 length: 16; V gene: TRBV18; D gene: TRBD1; clone size: .; J gene: TRBJ1-2; CDR3 protein: CASSLKQGTADYGYTF; CDR3 DNA: TGTGCCAGCTCACTTAAACAGGGGACCGCTGACTATGGCTACACCTTC
CDR3 length: 15; V gene: TRBV5-6; D gene: TRBD1; clone size: .; J gene: TRBJ1-4; CDR3 protein: CASSRRTGELEKLFF; CDR3 DNA: TGTGCCAGCAGCCGACGGACAGGGGAGCTTGAAAAACTGTTTTTT
CDR3 length: 15; V gene: TRBV5-4; D gene: TRBD2; clone size: .; J gene: TRBJ2-7; CDR3 protein: CASSLVGGRGDEQYF; CDR3 DNA: TGTGCCAGCAGCTTGGTTGGCGGGAGGGGGGACGAGCAGTACTTC
CDR3 length: 14; V gene: TRBV5-1; D gene: .; clone size: .; J gene: TRBJ1-1; CDR3 protein: CASSFARANTEAFF; CDR3 DNA: TGCGCCAGCAGCTTCGCCCGAGCGAACACTGAAGCTTTCTTT
CDR3 length: 14; V gene: TRBV7-3; D gene: .; clone size: few; J gene: TRBJ2-3; CDR3 protein: CASSLEPGGNTQYF; CDR3 DNA: TGTGCCAGCAGCTTAGAACCAGGGGGGAATACGCAGTATTTT
CDR3 length: 16; V gene: TRBV6-1; D gene: TRBD2; clone size: .; J gene: TRBJ2-6; CDR3 protein: CASSVAGGRGANVLTF; CDR3 DNA: TGTGCCAGCAGTGTAGCGGGAGGGCGCGGGGCCAACGTCCTGACTTTC
CDR3 length: 15; V gene: TRBV5-4; D gene: TRBD1; clone size: few; J gene: TRBJ2-4; CDR3 protein: CASSVDRVGENIQYF; CDR3 DNA: TGTGCCAGCAGCGTTGACAGGGTGGGGGAAAACATTCAGTACTTC